These 30 T cell receptor beta chains came from one sample sequenced in a study of T-cell memory formation after mild COVID-19. Each CDR3 protein is one row after TCRdb ran MiXCR on the 5' RACE reads. The profile covers hundreds of thousands of distinct CDR3 sequences, with roughly 21% appearing a single time and about 8.2% taken by the ten largest. The source material was PBMCs or a T cell subset sorted from them (not recorded which). The receptors were sampled from an adult woman who had mild COVID-19 (a few samples of this study predate the infection). Cell type and time point are not known.

This chain joins TRBV6-5 and TRBJ2-5, with 8 bases identical to TRBD2. V gave up 6 bases and J gave up 1 base; unmatched junction bases: 10. Germline values: CDR1 MNHEY, CDR2 SVGAGI. The CDR3 has 16 residues. The CDR3 spells CASRPDLAGSQETQYF. CDR3 coding DNA: TGTGCCAGCAGGCCAGACCTAGCGGGTAGCCAAGAGACCCAGTACTTC.

This clonotype was recorded once. The DNA for the CDR3 is TGTGCCAGCTCACCCAGGGACAGTGAGAACACTGAAGCTTTCTTT. As protein: CASSPRDSENTEAFF. This sequence joins TRBV18 and TRBJ1-1; TRBD1 matches at 7 bases. With 3 bases clipped from V and 1 base from J, the junction kept 5 bases outside the gene matches. CDR1 and CDR2 (germline): KGHSH, LQKENI. The CDR3 is 15 amino acids. Supplemented by reference TRBV18 and TRBJ1-1, the full variable domain reads NAGVMQNPRHLVRRRGQEARLRCSPMKGHSHVYWYRQLPEEGLKFMVYLQKENIIDESGMPKERFSAEFPKEGPSILRIQQVVRGDSAAYFCASSPRDSENTEAFFGQGTRLTVV.

V gene TRBV6-5 combines with J gene TRBJ2-5; D not certain. V lost 2 bases to trimming and J lost 5 bases, with 6 bases between them. The CDR3 has 12 amino acids. Germline-derived CDR1 and CDR2 are MNHEY and SVGAGI. In nucleotides, the CDR3 is TGTGCCAGCAGTTACCCCCCGGAGACCCAGTACTTC. It specifies CASSYPPETQYF.

This clonotype was counted only a few times. This chain joins TRBV6-5 and TRBJ2-1; D is unresolved. Germline CDR1 and CDR2: MNHEY and SVGAGI. V was cut by 6 bases and J by 2 bases, with 14 bases left in between. The CDR3 runs 15 residues. As DNA, the CDR3 is TGTGCCAGCAGCTCCCAAAACCGGCCCTACAATGAGCAGTTCTTC. Translated, it gives CASSSQNRPYNEQFF.

The V and J genes are TRBV7-9 and TRBJ1-1, with D possibly being TRBD1 (5 bases). Germline CDR1 reads SEHNR; CDR2 reads FQNEAQ (reference sequence). Trimming took off 1 base at V and 4 bases at J, with 16 bases between the two ends. The CDR3 is made up of 16 amino acids. The CDR3 DNA reads TGTGCCAGCAGCTTAGTATTAAGGGGCCAGAGCACTGAAGCTTTCTTT. Its protein product is CASSLVLRGQSTEAFF. The full variable domain, in which reference TRBV7-9 and TRBJ1-1 provide the parts outside the CDR3, is DTGVSQNPRHKITKRGQNVTFRCDPISEHNRLYWYRQTLGQGPEFLTYFQNEAQLEKSRLLSDRFSAERPKGSFSTLEIQRTEQGDSAMYLCASSLVLRGQSTEAFFGQGTRLTVV.

The table lists this clonotype with a few counts. The CDR3 DNA reads TGTGCCACCAGCACATACCCCCCCCCTAGCGGGGGGGTTAGGGAGACCCAGTACTTC. Translated: CATSTYPPPSGGVRETQYF. The chain uses TRBV15 and TRBJ2-5; 12 positions agree with TRBD2. Germline V CDR1 and CDR2: LNHNV, YYDKDF (reference sequence). Unmatched junction bases numbered 17, after V lost 4 bases and J lost 5 bases. The CDR3 runs 19 residues.

J is TRBJ1-4 and V is TRBV4-1; D remains unclear. The CDR3 loop spans 14 amino acids. CDR1 is MGHRA, CDR2 YSYEKL, per germline. The V and J ends lost 1 base and 5 bases respectively, with 8 bases between them. CDR3 region: CASSQGLFNEKLFF. DNA for the CDR3: TGCGCCAGCAGCCAAGGTCTCTTCAATGAAAAACTGTTTTTT.

Only a few counts were recorded for this clonotype. V is TRBV12-3 or TRBV12-4 and J is TRBJ1-1, with 10 bases matching TRBD1. After removal of 5 bases from V and 5 bases from J, the junction contained 8 bases not matched to a gene. The CDR3 sequence is 15 residues long. The CDR3 spells CASSTTGTGVTEAFF. The CDR3 nucleotides read TGTGCCAGCAGTACAACCGGGACAGGGGTAACTGAAGCTTTCTTT.

This clonotype was picked up a small number of times. The chain carries TRBV11-1 and TRBJ2-1; 14 bases map to TRBD2. V lost 7 bases and J lost 10; bases outside the gene matches: 9. The germline CDR1 and CDR2 sequences are SGHAT and FQDESV (reference sequence). This CDR3 is built from 15 residues. The DNA for the CDR3 is TGTGCCAGCACTGGGGGACTAGCGGGAGCTCGGGAGCAGTTCTTC. Translating gives CASTGGLAGAREQFF.

A few counts support this clonotype. The chain joins TRBV9 to TRBJ2-1, with D possibly being TRBD1 (6 bases). V lost 0 bases to trimming and J lost 0 bases, with 10 bases between them. Germline assignment: CDR1 SGDLS and CDR2 YYNGEE. The CDR3 totals 16 residues. For the CDR3, the DNA is TGTGCCAGCAGCGTAGAAGGACAGAACTCCTACAATGAGCAGTTCTTC. Residues: CASSVEGQNSYNEQFF. Filled out from reference TRBV9 and TRBJ2-1, the complete variable domain reads DSGVTQTPKHLITATGQRVTLRCSPRSGDLSVYWYQQSLDQGLQFLIQYYNGEERAKGNILERFSAQQFPDLHSELNLSSLELGDSALYFCASSVEGQNSYNEQFFGPGTRLTVL.

The CDR3 is CASSQSGTADTEAFF. The CDR3 nucleotides are TGCGCCAGCAGCCAAAGTGGGACAGCTGACACTGAAGCTTTCTTT. This chain links TRBV5-1 with TRBJ1-1; TRBD1 aligns across 7 bases. The CDR3 is made up of 15 amino acids. The J segment lost 3 bases and the V segment lost 4 bases, leaving 9 bases of the junction unmatched. Germline-derived CDR1 and CDR2 are SGHRS and YFSETQ.

The chain carries TRBV20-1 and TRBJ2-4; TRBD1 matches 9 bases. After removal of 2 bases from V and 1 base from J, the junction contained 6 bases not matched to a gene. Germline-derived CDR1 and CDR2 are DFQATT and SNEGSKA (reference sequence). The length of the CDR3 is 16 residues. In nucleotides, the CDR3 is TGCAGTGCTAGAAGGACGGACAGGGGCGCCAAAAACATTCAGTACTTC. This encodes CSARRTDRGAKNIQYF.

This chain links TRBV28 with TRBJ2-7; 9 nucleotides match TRBD1. CDR1 and CDR2 (germline): MDHEN, SYDVKM. The CDR3 length is 16 residues. V trimming: 3 bases; J trimming: 0 bases; junction bases outside the gene matches: 6. The CDR3 DNA sequence: TGTGCCAGCAGTTTTCCGGGACAGGGTCCCTCCTACGAGCAGTACTTC. Translating it yields CASSFPGQGPSYEQYF.

The rearrangement uses TRBV20-1 and TRBJ2-7, with TRBD2 matching 7 bases. Trimming cost V 4 bases and J 2 bases; bases outside gene matches: 8. CDR3 size: 14 residues. Germline V gene sequence: CDR1 DFQATT, CDR2 SNEGSKA (reference sequence). CDR3 residues: CSATGGRSPYEQYF. For the CDR3, the DNA is TGCAGTGCTACCGGGGGGAGGAGCCCCTACGAGCAGTACTTC.

The V and J genes are TRBV24-1 and TRBJ1-5; no clear D gene. CDR1 and CDR2 from the germline V gene are KGHDR and SFDVKD. Trimming removed 1 base from V and 7 bases from J, with 10 bases in between. The CDR3 has 14 amino acids. The CDR3 nucleotides are TGTGCCACCAGTGATTTATGGGAGGACCAGCCCCAGCATTTT. This encodes CATSDLWEDQPQHF.

The chain joins TRBV15 to TRBJ1-5, with 8 bases matching TRBD1. The germline V gene encodes CDR1 LNHNV and CDR2 YYDKDF (reference sequence). The CDR3 sequence is 14 residues long. V dropped 5 bases and J dropped 4; count of bases not matched to a gene: 4. CDR3 loop: CATSRRQGNQPQHF. In nucleotides, the CDR3 is TGTGCCACCAGCCGTCGACAGGGGAATCAGCCCCAGCATTTT. Variable domain in full (rest from reference TRBV15 and TRBJ1-5): DAMVIQNPRYQVTQFGKPVTLSCSQTLNHNVMYWYQQKSSQAPKLLFHYYDKDFNNEADTPDNFQSRRPNTSFCFLDIRSPGLGDTAMYLCATSRRQGNQPQHFGDGTRLSIL.

This clonotype was seen a handful of times. The chain links TRBV15 to TRBJ1-5; TRBD1 is a possible D gene (6 bases). The CDR3 contains 16 residues. The germline V and J ends were trimmed by 0 bases and 4 bases, with 13 bases remaining between them. CDR1 is LNHNV, CDR2 YYDKDF, per germline (reference sequence). CDR3 nucleotide sequence: TGTGCCACCAGCAGAGATGTTCCGGACAGAAATCAGCCCCAGCATTTT. As protein: CATSRDVPDRNQPQHF.

This clonotype was counted between two and nine times. The CDR3 protein is CASSLVLGGVIQYF. The CDR3 DNA sequence: TGTGCCAGCAGCTTAGTACTGGGTGGGGTAATCCAGTACTTC. The chain joins TRBV11-2 to TRBJ2-5; D is uncertain. Germline CDR1 reads SGHAT; CDR2 reads FQNNGV. The CDR3 has 14 amino acids. Deletions cut 1 base from V and 10 bases from J, with 16 bases between.

CDR3 sequence: CASRLQGTLAHGYQPQHF. The CDR3 bases are TGTGCCAGCAGGCTACAGGGCACATTAGCTCATGGCTATCAGCCCCAGCATTTT. The J gene is TRBJ1-5, the V gene TRBV2; the D gene is possibly TRBD1 (6 bases). V was trimmed by 6 bases and J by 5 bases, leaving 26 bases between them. Looked up from germline, CDR1 is SNHLY and CDR2 is FYNNEI. There are 18 residues in the CDR3.

The chain employs TRBV20-1 and TRBJ2-1; TRBD2 matches 9 bases. Germline V lookup: CDR1 DFQATT, CDR2 SNEGSKA (reference sequence). The V segment lost 6 bases and the J segment 3 bases; nucleotides outside the gene matches: 9. The CDR3 runs to 15 residues. The CDR3 loop is CSADISGGLYNEQFF. The CDR3 DNA is TGCAGTGCGGATATTAGCGGGGGACTCTACAATGAGCAGTTCTTC.

This clonotype was found a few times. The chain uses TRBV30 and TRBJ2-2; D is undetermined. V was clipped by 3 bases and J by 5 bases, with 4 bases between them. The CDR3 runs to 11 residues. Per germline, CDR1 GTSNPN and CDR2 SVGIG (reference sequence). CDR3 sequence (DNA): TGTGCCTGGAGAGGAACCGGGGAGCTGTTTTTT. Translated, it gives CAWRGTGELFF.

This clonotype was detected a few times. This chain joins TRBV18 and TRBJ2-5, with 7 bases fitting TRBD1. CDR1 KGHSH and CDR2 LQKENI come from the germline V gene. Unmatched junction bases numbered 10, after V lost 3 bases and J lost 3 bases. The CDR3 is made up of 16 amino acids. CDR3 loop: CASSPPSPGQKETQYF. The CDR3 DNA follows: TGTGCCAGCTCACCGCCGTCCCCGGGACAGAAAGAGACCCAGTACTTC.

The genes are TRBV12-3 or TRBV12-4 and TRBJ1-2; 7 bases are shared with TRBD1. This CDR3 has 12 residues. V trimming: 6 bases; J trimming: 7 bases; junction bases outside the gene matches: 5. In DNA form, the CDR3 reads TGTGCCAGCAGCCCGACAGGGAGTGGCTACACCTTC. It specifies CASSPTGSGYTF.

The CDR3 loop is CASSLAKTGLAADNEQFF. The DNA for the CDR3 is TGTGCCAGCAGCTTAGCCAAAACCGGACTAGCGGCTGACAATGAGCAGTTCTTC. The V and J genes are TRBV7-9 and TRBJ2-1; TRBD2 matches 10 bases. Germline V gives CDR1 SEHNR, CDR2 FQNEAQ (reference sequence). The V and J ends lost 0 bases and 5 bases, in that order; junction bases with no gene match: 10. The CDR3 covers 18 residues.

This clonotype was counted only a few times. The chain links TRBV18 to TRBJ1-1; TRBD1 agrees at 10 bases. This CDR3 has 15 residues. J was trimmed by 5 bases and V by 6 bases; bases with no gene match: 9. Per the germline V gene, CDR1 is KGHSH and CDR2 is LQKENI. The DNA for the CDR3 is TGTGCCAGCTCTCGCGCCGGGACAGGGGAAACTGAAGCTTTCTTT. Its protein product is CASSRAGTGETEAFF.

This clonotype came up a few times. The rearrangement uses TRBV15 and TRBJ2-3; 9 bases align to TRBD1. The junction had 4 bases not matched to a gene; V was cut back by 2 bases and J by 4 bases. This CDR3 contains 15 residues. Germline values: CDR1 LNHNV, CDR2 YYDKDF (reference sequence). CDR3 in amino acids: CATSRRTGVPDTQYF. DNA for the CDR3: TGTGCCACCAGCAGACGGACAGGGGTCCCAGATACGCAGTATTTT. The variable domain in full, with the rest retrieved from reference TRBV15 and TRBJ2-3, is DAMVIQNPRYQVTQFGKPVTLSCSQTLNHNVMYWYQQKSSQAPKLLFHYYDKDFNNEADTPDNFQSRRPNTSFCFLDIRSPGLGDTAMYLCATSRRTGVPDTQYFGPGTRLTVL.

The genes are TRBV11-2 and TRBJ1-2; D may be TRBD1 (6 bases). Germline assignment: CDR1 SGHAT and CDR2 FQNNGV. The CDR3 totals 14 residues. V dropped 4 bases and J dropped 5 bases, with 14 bases sitting between them. The CDR3 DNA is TGTGCCAGCAGCTGGACAGACGCGGGATATGGCTACACCTTC. This codes for CASSWTDAGYGYTF.

The V call is TRBV29-1, the J call TRBJ2-2; D gene uncertain. This CDR3 region has 13 residues. V gave up 3 bases and J gave up 5 bases, with 10 bases separating them. The germline gives CDR1 SQVTM, CDR2 ANQGSEA. This chain's CDR3 is CSVEWVWTGELFF. DNA for the CDR3: TGCAGCGTTGAGTGGGTGTGGACCGGGGAGCTGTTTTTT.

The rearrangement links TRBV20-1 to TRBJ1-3, with 9 positions matching TRBD1. The CDR3 is 17 residues long. The germline V gene encodes CDR1 DFQATT and CDR2 SNEGSKA (reference sequence). Trimming at V came to 0 bases and at J to 0 bases, leaving 6 bases not matched to a gene. The CDR3 DNA reads TGCAGTGCTAGAGATGGGACAGGGTTGAGCTCTGGAAACACCATATATTTT. This codes for CSARDGTGLSSGNTIYF.

The chain joins TRBV14 to TRBJ2-7, with 7 bases fitting TRBD2. CDR3 length: 16 amino acids. Germline trimming cut 4 bases from V and 2 bases from J; bases unmatched to any gene: 11. Germline V gives CDR1 SGHDN, CDR2 FVKESK. The CDR3 DNA sequence: TGTGCCAGCAGCCGGCGGGTGGTAGCGGGTCCCTACGAGCAGTACTTC. Amino acid sequence: CASSRRVVAGPYEQYF.